These 20 T cell receptor beta chains share one sample of origin, sequenced in a study of cytomegalovirus exposure and HLA in healthy donors. The PCR used 60 Vbeta and 13 Jbeta primers. The data were produced by immunoSEQ multiplex PCR, yet TCRdb's version contains in-frame clones alone and is incomplete. The sample has 100,000 or so clones, around 81% seen once; the top ten hold about 5.5%. Sequencing used PBMCs. The receptors originated from a man between 35 and 55 years old in good health and CMV-seropositive.

J is TRBJ1-2 and V is TRBV19; 10 positions agree with TRBD1. V lost 9 bases, J lost 4 bases, and 5 bases stayed unmatched. This CDR3 region has 13 residues. Germline-derived CDR1 and CDR2 are LNHDA and SQIVND (reference sequence). The CDR3 region is CASRTGGRYGYTF. The CDR3 region has the DNA TGTGCCAGCCGGACAGGGGGGCGCTATGGCTACACCTTC.

The chain links TRBV2 to TRBJ2-7, with TRBD2 identical over 7 bases. The CDR3 spans 17 residues. Germline CDR1 SNHLY, CDR2 FYNNEI. J gave up 4 bases and V 2 bases, and 14 bases lay outside the gene matches. Written as DNA, the CDR3 is TGTGCCAGCAGTGAACTTGGGGGGGGACTTTCCACGTACGAGCAGTACTTC. Its translation: CASSELGGGLSTYEQYF.

On this clone itself: One end of the junction does not line up with germline, which may come from a read error. The V gene is TRBV5-1, the J gene TRBJ2-4, with TRBD1 matching over 7 bases. This CDR3 has 14 residues. Per the germline V gene, CDR1 is SGHRS and CDR2 is YFSETQ. This CDR3 reads CASSTRTGKNSQYF. The DNA for the CDR3 is TGCGCCAGCAGCACTCGGACAGGAAAAAACAGTCAGTACTTC.

The rearrangement joins TRBV29-1 to TRBJ1-1, with a possible D match to TRBD1 (5 bases). CDR3 size: 12 residues. Trimming pared 7 bases from V and 1 base from J, leaving 10 bases between. CDR1 and CDR2 (germline): SQVTM, ANQGSEA. The CDR3 loop is CSARDWNTEAFF. The DNA of the CDR3 is TGCAGCGCCCGGGACTGGAACACTGAAGCTTTCTTT.

As DNA, the CDR3 is TGTGCCTGGGCGCAAATGACAGATGGCTACACCTTC. This gives the protein CAWAQMTDGYTF. This chain connects TRBV30 to TRBJ1-2, with a weak D call TRBD1 (5 bases). The CDR3 is made up of 12 amino acids. Germline assignment: CDR1 GTSNPN and CDR2 SVGIG (reference sequence). V gave up 5 bases and J gave up 6 bases, with 13 bases separating them.

The chain is built from TRBV6-6 and TRBJ2-7, with TRBD1 identical over 7 bases. Per the germline V gene, CDR1 is MNHNY and CDR2 is SVGAGI (reference sequence). Trimming cost V 6 bases and J 2 bases; bases outside gene matches: 10. This CDR3 region has 15 residues. The CDR3 nucleotides are TGTGCCAGCAGCCCTCGACAGGGTAGCGCCTACGAGCAGTACTTC. This codes for CASSPRQGSAYEQYF.

The V and J genes are TRBV18 and TRBJ2-2; D unclear. The germline V gene has CDR1 KGHSH and CDR2 LQKENI. The CDR3 has 16 amino acids. The germline V and J ends were trimmed by 8 bases and 1 base, with 17 bases remaining between them. CDR3 in amino acids: CASHHHRRQNTGELFF. As DNA, the CDR3 is TGTGCCAGCCATCACCACCGCAGGCAGAACACCGGGGAGCTGTTTTTT.

The chain links TRBV28 to TRBJ2-7; 7 bases fit TRBD1. CDR3 length: 14 amino acids. CDR1 and CDR2 (germline): MDHEN, SYDVKM. J gave up 6 bases and V 6 bases, and 11 bases lay outside the gene matches. The CDR3 DNA reads as TGTGCCAGCAGCTCACAGGGGACCTCGGGCGAGCAGTACTTC. This codes for CASSSQGTSGEQYF.

This clone was picked up one time. The CDR3 loop reads CATSRPQGVRNEQFF. The DNA of the CDR3 is TGTGCCACCAGCAGACCCCAGGGGGTGAGGAATGAGCAGTTCTTC. The chain couples TRBV15 to TRBJ2-1; 7 nucleotides line up with TRBD1. Germline trimming cut 2 bases from V and 7 bases from J; bases unmatched to any gene: 8. CDR3 length: 15 residues. The germline V gene has CDR1 LNHNV and CDR2 YYDKDF (reference sequence).

There are a few counts of this clone. The V call is TRBV5-6, the J call TRBJ2-1; D might be TRBD1 (6 bases). The CDR3 is made up of 13 amino acids. Trimming took off 7 bases at V and 3 bases at J, with 11 bases between the two ends. The germline CDR1 and CDR2 sequences are SGHDT and YYEEEE. The CDR3 here is CASGTLLYNEQFF. In nucleotides, the CDR3 is TGTGCCAGCGGGACACTTCTCTACAATGAGCAGTTCTTC.

The chain joins TRBV28 to TRBJ1-2, with TRBD1 matching 7 bases. The V segment lost 6 bases and the J segment 2 bases; nucleotides outside the gene matches: 9. This CDR3 is 15 amino acids long. Germline CDR1 is MDHEN and CDR2 is SYDVKM. CDR3 residues: CASRALGTANYGYTF. The CDR3, as DNA: TGTGCCAGCAGGGCCTTGGGGACAGCAAACTATGGCTACACCTTC.

The chain links TRBV19 to TRBJ2-7, with D tentatively TRBD2 (6 bases). The CDR3 runs 14 residues. Germline V CDR1 and CDR2: LNHDA, SQIVND (reference sequence). V was pared by 3 bases and J by 2 bases, with 11 bases between. In DNA, the CDR3 is TGTGCCAGTAGTATGGGGACTCTGACCTACGAGCAGTACTTC. As protein: CASSMGTLTYEQYF. Combining the CDR3 with reference TRBV19 and TRBJ2-7 gives the whole variable domain DGGITQSPKYLFRKEGQNVTLSCEQNLNHDAMYWYRQDPGQGLRLIYYSQIVNDFQKGDIAEGYSVSREKKESFPLTVTSAQKNPTAFYLCASSMGTLTYEQYFGPGTRLTVT.

The rearrangement joins TRBV7-2 to TRBJ2-5, with 7 bases lining up with TRBD2. This CDR3 region has 16 residues. V gave up 5 bases and J gave up 5 bases; unmatched junction bases: 14. From germline, CDR1 is SGHTA and CDR2 FQGNSA. For the CDR3, the DNA is TGTGCCAGCAGCCTCCGATCGGGGAGGGTGCAGGAGACCCAGTACTTC. Translation gives CASSLRSGRVQETQYF.

The genes are TRBV5-4 and TRBJ2-2; 8 bases fit TRBD2. The ends lost 4 bases at V and 5 bases at J; junction bases unmatched: 7. Germline V gene data show CDR1 as SGHNT and CDR2 as YYREEE (reference sequence). CDR3 length equals 15 residues. CDR3 sequence (DNA): TGTGCCAGCAGCACAGGACTAGCTCTTACCGGGGAGCTGTTTTTT. Its protein product is CASSTGLALTGELFF. Full variable domain (outside the CDR3, taken from reference TRBV5-4 and TRBJ2-2): ETGVTQSPTHLIKTRGQQVTLRCSSQSGHNTVSWYQQALGQGPQFIFQYYREEENGRGNFPPRFSGLQFPNYSSELNVNALELDDSALYLCASSTGLALTGELFFGEGSRLTVL.

CDR3 coding DNA: TGTGCCATCAGTGAGTCACAGGGCCTTGGCTACACCTTC. Translated: CAISESQGLGYTF. The J gene is TRBJ1-2, the V gene TRBV10-3; D possibly corresponds to TRBD1 (6 bases). This CDR3 has 13 residues. Between the trimmed V and J ends, which lost 0 bases and 7 bases, there was a span of 9 bases. Looked up from germline, CDR1 is ENHRY and CDR2 is SYGVKD.

The chain carries TRBV7-6 and TRBJ2-7, with TRBD2 matching 13 bases. Germline V gene lookup returns CDR1 SGHVS and CDR2 FNYEAQ. The CDR3 is 18 amino acids. Losses at the gene ends were 2 bases for V and 3 bases for J; bases not matched to a gene: 10. The CDR3 region is CASSLRSGTSGNYYEQYF. CDR3 nucleotides: TGTGCCAGCAGCTTAAGGTCGGGGACTAGCGGGAATTACTACGAGCAGTACTTC.

This clone was observed once. The V call is TRBV29-1, the J call TRBJ2-5; 12 bases align to TRBD2. V shed 6 bases, J shed 5 bases, and the junction held 7 bases outside the gene matches. The germline gives CDR1 SQVTM, CDR2 ANQGSEA. The CDR3 sequence is 14 residues long. CDR3 DNA: TGCAGCGTCCTCGGACTAGCGGGAATCGAGACCCAGTACTTC. Its translation: CSVLGLAGIETQYF.

This sequence joins TRBV5-6 and TRBJ2-2; 7 bases fit TRBD1. The germline V gene encodes CDR1 SGHDT and CDR2 YYEEEE. The junction had 8 bases not matched to a gene; V was cut back by 4 bases and J by 5 bases. CDR3 length equals 15 residues. CDR3 region: CASSSQTGWTGELFF. The CDR3 DNA follows: TGTGCCAGCAGCAGCCAGACAGGGTGGACCGGGGAGCTGTTTTTT. Complete variable domain (other parts from reference TRBV5-6 and TRBJ2-2): DAGVTQSPTHLIKTRGQQVTLRCSPKSGHDTVSWYQQALGQGPQFIFQYYEEEERQRGNFPDRFSGHQFPNYSSELNVNALLLGDSALYLCASSSQTGWTGELFFGEGSRLTVL.

J is TRBJ1-1 and V is TRBV4-1; 10 bases line up with TRBD1. The CDR3 is 16 amino acids. Germline V gene data show CDR1 as MGHRA and CDR2 as YSYEKL. After removal of 8 bases from V and 1 base from J, the junction contained 10 bases not matched to a gene. The DNA of the CDR3 is TGCGCCAGCTGCTGCGGACAGGGGGATGGGAACACTGAAGCTTTCTTT. This translates into CASCCGQGDGNTEAFF.

The chain employs TRBV7-6 and TRBJ1-5; TRBD1 matches 7 bases. The CDR3 contains 15 residues. In germline, CDR1 is SGHVS, CDR2 FNYEAQ. V lost 5 bases, J lost 2 bases, and 6 bases stayed unmatched. The CDR3 DNA is TGTGCCAGCAGCCAGGGGGGCGTCGGCAATCAGCCCCAGCATTTT. Translating it yields CASSQGGVGNQPQHF.